The TCR beta chain described here comes from a study of cytomegalovirus exposure and HLA in healthy donors. General study points: No immune exposure information besides CMV serostatus was available.

This clone appeared a single time. Antigen specificity is unknown. This CDR3 contains 14 residues. The germline CDR1 and CDR2 sequences are SGHAT and FQNNGV. V lost 3 bases to trimming and J lost 2 bases, with 11 bases between them. PCR involved 60 Vbeta and 13 Jbeta primers. Libraries were prepared by immunoSEQ multiplex PCR; TCRdb keeps only in-frame clonotypes and omits some of them. Of about 230,000 clones in the sample, approximately 84% were seen once. The chain uses TRBV11-2 and TRBJ2-7; the D gene is possibly TRBD2 (6 bases). The TCR was taken from a woman aged 40-49 years in good health and CMV-seronegative. The sample comprised PBMCs. The CDR3 DNA sequence: TGTGCCAGCAGCTTCGGAGGGTCAGCCTACGAGCAGTACTTC. Amino acids: CASSFGGSAYEQYF.